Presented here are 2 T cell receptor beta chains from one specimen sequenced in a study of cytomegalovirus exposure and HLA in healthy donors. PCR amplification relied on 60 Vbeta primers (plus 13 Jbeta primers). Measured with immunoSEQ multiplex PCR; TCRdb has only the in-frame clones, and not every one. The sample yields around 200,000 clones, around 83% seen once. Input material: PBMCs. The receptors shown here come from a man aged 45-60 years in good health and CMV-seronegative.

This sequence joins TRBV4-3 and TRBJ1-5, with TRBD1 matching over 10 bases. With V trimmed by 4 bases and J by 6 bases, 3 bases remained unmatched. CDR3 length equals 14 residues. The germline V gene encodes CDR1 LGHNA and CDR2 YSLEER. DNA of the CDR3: TGCGCCAGCAGCCCGACAGGGGGCCTTCAGCCCCAGCATTTT. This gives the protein CASSPTGGLQPQHF.

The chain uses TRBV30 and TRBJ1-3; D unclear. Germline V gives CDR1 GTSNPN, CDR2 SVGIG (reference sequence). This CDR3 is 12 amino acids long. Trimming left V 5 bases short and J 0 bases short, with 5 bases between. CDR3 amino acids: CAWGLSGNTIYF. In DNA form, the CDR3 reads TGTGCCTGGGGCCTCTCTGGAAACACCATATATTTT.